This T cell receptor beta chain was recovered during a study of blood T cells in healthy people across ages. Per-sample PBMC isolation yielded at least 6 million cells. This CDR3 region has 15 residues. The germline V gene has CDR1 SGHVS and CDR2 FQNEAQ. The J segment lost 4 bases and the V segment lost 2 bases, leaving 6 bases of the junction unmatched. This clonotype was found many times. Its antigen is not identified. It was with a sample-barcoded 5' primer and a J-beta primer mix that a second PCR of roughly 6 to 12 cycles was run. Researchers report that each sample yielded at least 2.5 million CDR3-containing paired-end reads. From the 5' RACE reads, TCRdb called clonotypes with MiXCR, one entry per CDR3 protein. The sample shows some 1,000,000 distinct CDR3 sequences, approximately 25% of them seen only once. Study findings and constraints: Compared with aged donors, long-lived donors showed fewer expanded clones, suggesting selection. PBMCs that were unsorted prevented a conclusive naive versus antigen-experienced comparison.

This sample was shared with a second study, whose subject was T cells of mothers and their children.

The sequence derives from a girl aged 2-10 years in good health. The specimen was blood. The genes are TRBV7-8 and TRBJ2-3; 7 bases align to TRBD1. The CDR3 here is CASSLNRGPSDTQYF. In DNA, the CDR3 is TGTGCCAGCAGCTTAAACAGGGGACCCTCAGATACGCAGTATTTT.